Below, 25 T cell receptor beta chains from the same sample are listed, as sequenced in a study of post-analysis software for immune sequencing data. Study findings and constraints: Five TRBV segments occurring more often in patients than controls included TRBV5-6, TRBV5-1 and TRBV20-1.

Antigen specificity for these receptors is unknown. Unique molecular identifiers had been added to the TCR beta cDNA libraries. MiXCR, run by TCRdb on the PCR reads, gives a single entry per CDR3 protein. This sample yields roughly 870,000 distinct CDR3 sequences, of which under 70% are seen a single time; approximately 4.5% belongs to the top ten. Sequencing was carried out using blood. These receptors all stem from a girl aged 5-17 years with multiple sclerosis.

This sequence joins TRBV29-1 and TRBJ2-4, with 10 nucleotides matching TRBD2. The J call may be faulty, since TRBJ2-7 better matches the DNA end. This CDR3 is 14 amino acids long. Per the germline V gene, CDR1 is SQVTM and CDR2 is ANQGSEA. The CDR3 here is CSVRRLAGAYEQYF. As DNA, the CDR3 is TGCAGCGTCCGCCGGCTAGCGGGAGCCTACGAGCAGTACTTC.

The chain combines TRBV3-1 with TRBJ2-7; TRBD1 matches at 8 bases. Germline V lookup: CDR1 LGHDT, CDR2 YNNKEL (reference sequence). Losses at the gene ends were 1 base for V and 2 bases for J; bases not matched to a gene: 4. CDR3 length equals 15 residues. This chain's CDR3 is CASSQGDRLTYEQYF. The CDR3 bases are TGTGCCAGCAGCCAAGGGGACAGGCTTACCTACGAGCAGTACTTC.

This clonotype was recorded once. V gene TRBV29-1 combines with J gene TRBJ2-1; 7 bases map to TRBD1. CDR1 is SQVTM and CDR2 is ANQGSEA in the germline V gene. V shed 4 bases, J shed 2 bases, and the junction held 2 bases outside the gene matches. This CDR3 has 13 residues. The CDR3 DNA sequence: TGCAGCGTTGGTGGGACAGCCTACAATGAGCAGTTCTTC. Protein: CSVGGTAYNEQFF.

The chain combines TRBV12-5 with TRBJ2-4, with unresolved D. TRBJ2-7 explains the end of the DNA better; the J call may be wrong. The CDR3 consists of 14 residues. Germline-derived CDR1 and CDR2 are LGHNT and FRNRAP. CDR3 sequence: CASGSTTASYEQYF. CDR3 DNA: TGTGCTAGTGGTTCGACCACGGCTAGCTACGAGCAGTACTTC.

J is TRBJ2-1 and V is TRBV6-4; D ambiguous. Per the germline V gene, CDR1 is MRHNA and CDR2 is SNTAGT. V was pared by 3 bases and J by 8 bases, with 2 bases between. CDR3 size: 10 residues. This chain's CDR3 is CASSEDEQFF. The CDR3 nucleotides are TGTGCCAGCAGTGAAGATGAGCAGTTCTTC.

The chain joins TRBV20-1 to TRBJ2-7, with TRBD2 matching 9 bases. V was pared by 0 bases and J by 0 bases, with 3 bases of the junction left unmatched. In germline, CDR1 is DFQATT, CDR2 SNEGSKA (reference sequence). The CDR3 runs 15 residues. CDR3 protein: CSARDVAGASYEQYF. In nucleotides, the CDR3 is TGCAGTGCTAGAGATGTAGCGGGGGCCTCCTACGAGCAGTACTTC.

In the case of this clonotype: The junction departs from the called germline gene at one end, perhaps through a read error. The V and J genes are TRBV7-9 and TRBJ2-7; 10 bases agree with TRBD2. Germline lookup yields CDR1 SEHNR and CDR2 FQNEAQ (reference sequence). CDR3 size: 17 residues. CDR3 DNA sequence: TGTGCCGGCAGCTTTCGGACTAGCGGAGGTGGAAAGGACGAGCAGTACTTC. Protein product: CAGSFRTSGGGKDEQYF.

The chain is built from TRBV4-1 and TRBJ2-5; TRBD2 aligns across 7 bases. The trim removed 2 bases at V and 1 base at J, leaving 4 bases unmatched. The CDR3 length is 15 residues. From germline, CDR1 is MGHRA and CDR2 YSYEKL. CDR3 nucleotides: TGCGCCAGCAGCCAACTCGTAGCGGGCCAAGAGACCCAGTACTTC. Translated, it gives CASSQLVAGQETQYF.

V gene TRBV29-1 combines with J gene TRBJ1-2; tentative D call: TRBD1 (6 bases). The CDR3 extends over 16 amino acids. Looked up from germline, CDR1 is SQVTM and CDR2 is ANQGSEA. V lost 0 bases and J lost 4, with 18 bases in between. CDR3 sequence reads: CSVEDLLGGKVYGYTF. CDR3 nucleotide sequence: TGCAGCGTTGAAGATCTTCTGGGGGGCAAGGTCTATGGCTACACCTTC.

The gene calls are TRBV6-6 and TRBJ2-7; 9 nucleotides agree with TRBD2. Germline V gives CDR1 MNHNY, CDR2 SVGAGI (reference sequence). The CDR3 consists of 15 residues. V trimming: 7 bases; J trimming: 2 bases; junction bases outside the gene matches: 9. The CDR3, as DNA: TGTGCCAGCACCTACGGTCTAGCGGGGACCTACGAGCAGTACTTC. The encoded protein is CASTYGLAGTYEQYF.

The chain carries TRBV12-3 or TRBV12-4 and TRBJ1-2, with a possible D match to TRBD1 (5 bases). The CDR3 extends over 14 amino acids. Trimming shortened V by 5 bases and J by 4 bases, and 14 bases separated the two germline ends. The CDR3 spells CASSPTADLYGYTF. DNA of the CDR3: TGTGCCAGCAGTCCGACAGCTGACCTCTATGGCTACACCTTC.

The chain recombines TRBV24-1 with TRBJ2-1, with 8 bases aligning to TRBD2. Germline lookup yields CDR1 KGHDR and CDR2 SFDVKD. Trimming cost V 10 bases and J 5 bases; bases outside gene matches: 6. This CDR3 has 13 amino acids. The CDR3 DNA sequence: TGTGCCACAGGAGCGGGAGACCACAATGAGCAGTTCTTC. As protein: CATGAGDHNEQFF.

This chain uses TRBV7-2 with TRBJ2-7; D is possibly TRBD1 (6 bases). Germline CDR1 SGHTA, CDR2 FQGNSA. The germline V and J ends were trimmed by 1 base and 0 bases, with 13 bases remaining between them. This CDR3 contains 16 residues. DNA of the CDR3: TGTGCCAGCAGCTTAGGTCGCCCAGGGGACTCCTACGAGCAGTACTTC. Translation gives CASSLGRPGDSYEQYF.

The chain carries TRBV5-5 and TRBJ2-1, with TRBD1 matching over 10 bases. Germline trimming cut 0 bases from V and 10 bases from J; bases unmatched to any gene: 13. This CDR3 contains 17 residues. Germline V gene lookup returns CDR1 SGHKS and CDR2 YYEKEE (reference sequence). The CDR3 sequence is CASSLAGTGEFGGEQFF. The DNA of the CDR3 is TGTGCCAGCAGCTTGGCCGGGACAGGGGAATTCGGGGGGGAGCAGTTCTTC. The full variable domain, its missing parts supplied by reference TRBV5-5 and TRBJ2-1, is DAGVTQSPTHLIKTRGQQVTLRCSPISGHKSVSWYQQVLGQGPQFIFQYYEKEERGRGNFPDRFSARQFPNYSSELNVNALLLGDSALYLCASSLAGTGEFGGEQFFGPGTRLTVL.

The gene calls are TRBV9 and TRBJ2-5; D is perhaps TRBD1 (7 bases). V was pared by 2 bases and J by 2 bases, with 25 bases between. Per the germline V gene, CDR1 is SGDLS and CDR2 is YYNGEE. This CDR3 is 19 amino acids long. Here the CDR3 reads CASSVFGIAGGLGQETQYF. CDR3 DNA: TGTGCCAGCAGCGTTTTCGGAATTGCAGGGGGGCTGGGACAAGAGACCCAGTACTTC.

The chain employs TRBV27 and TRBJ2-2; D is perhaps TRBD1 or TRBD2 (5 bases each). Between the trimmed V and J ends, which lost 5 bases and 5 bases, there was a span of 24 bases. Germline-derived CDR1 and CDR2 are MNHEY and SMNVEV (reference sequence). CDR3 size: 18 residues. DNA for the CDR3: TGTGCCAGCAGTCCCCCCGGGGCCGGGGCCCGGAGGACCGGGGAGCTGTTTTTT. It translates to CASSPPGAGARRTGELFF.

This clonotype was counted ten times or more. The chain recombines TRBV3-1 with TRBJ2-1; tentative D call: TRBD2 (5 bases). The CDR3 consists of 13 residues. Germline V lookup: CDR1 LGHDT, CDR2 YNNKEL (reference sequence). The V end was cut by 4 bases, the J end by 7 bases, with 11 bases between. The CDR3 sequence is CASSPTEVNEQFF. CDR3 nucleotides: TGTGCCAGCAGCCCTACGGAGGTAAATGAGCAGTTCTTC.

This clonotype was seen more than once but under ten times. The V call is TRBV12-3 or TRBV12-4, the J call TRBJ2-6, with unresolved D. V was trimmed by 6 bases and J by 2 bases, leaving 8 bases between them. The CDR3 is 14 residues long. CDR3 protein: CASRWSTGANVLTF. The CDR3 DNA sequence: TGTGCCAGCAGGTGGTCCACTGGGGCCAACGTCCTGACTTTC.

The rearrangement joins TRBV7-3 to TRBJ1-1; D gene ambiguous. Deletions cut 2 bases from V and 5 bases from J, with 9 bases between. This CDR3 is built from 13 residues. CDR1 is SGHTA, CDR2 FQGTGA, per germline. The CDR3: CASSLEWRTEAFF. In nucleotides, the CDR3 is TGTGCCAGCAGCTTAGAATGGAGGACTGAAGCTTTCTTT.

The chain carries TRBV15 and TRBJ2-7; perhaps TRBD2 as D (6 bases). The CDR3 is 17 amino acids. V was cut by 2 bases and J by 2 bases, with 19 bases left in between. Germline values: CDR1 LNHNV, CDR2 YYDKDF (reference sequence). CDR3 bases: TGTGCCACCAGCAGAACTCTCGACGCTAGCGCGACCTACGAGCAGTACTTC. Amino acids: CATSRTLDASATYEQYF.

The J gene is TRBJ2-3, the V gene TRBV7-2; D is possibly TRBD2 (6 bases). Germline values: CDR1 SGHTA, CDR2 FQGNSA. Trimming left V 0 bases short and J 0 bases short, with 13 bases between. CDR3 size: 17 residues. The CDR3 DNA reads as TGTGCCAGCAGCTTAGCGTCGGGCGGGGCTAGCACAGATACGCAGTATTTT. Translating gives CASSLASGGASTDTQYF.

The chain has TRBV14 and TRBJ1-2; 9 bases are shared with TRBD1. The V segment lost 1 base and the J segment 8 bases; nucleotides outside the gene matches: 5. The CDR3 contains 14 residues. The germline V gene encodes CDR1 SGHDN and CDR2 FVKESK. The CDR3 coding sequence is TGTGCCAGCAGCCAAGTACAGGGGGCGAGCGGCTACACCTTC. Translating gives CASSQVQGASGYTF.

The gene calls are TRBV29-1 and TRBJ2-5, with D possibly matching TRBD1 (6 bases). CDR1 and CDR2 from the germline V gene are SQVTM and ANQGSEA. There are 14 residues in the CDR3. Trimming shortened V by 0 bases and J by 9 bases, and 17 bases separated the two germline ends. CDR3 protein: CSVEERKPPGAQYF. CDR3 in DNA: TGCAGCGTTGAAGAGCGGAAACCCCCAGGGGCCCAGTACTTC.

V gene TRBV29-1 combines with J gene TRBJ1-2, with 9 bases identical to TRBD1. This CDR3 region has 14 residues. Germline lookup yields CDR1 SQVTM and CDR2 ANQGSEA. The V gene end was trimmed by 5 bases and the J gene end by 8 bases; junction bases not matched to a gene: 12. The CDR3 here is CSVSGRQGVKGYTF. The CDR3 DNA follows: TGCAGCGTTAGCGGGCGACAGGGGGTTAAAGGCTACACCTTC.

This clonotype was recorded a few times. The chain is built from TRBV20-1 and TRBJ2-7; no clear D. V was cut by 1 base and J by 1 base, with 11 bases left in between. This CDR3 spans 14 amino acids. CDR1 is DFQATT and CDR2 is SNEGSKA in the germline V gene (reference sequence). The CDR3: CSARGPLGSYEQYF. CDR3 nucleotide sequence: TGCAGTGCTAGAGGACCCTTGGGATCCTACGAGCAGTACTTC.